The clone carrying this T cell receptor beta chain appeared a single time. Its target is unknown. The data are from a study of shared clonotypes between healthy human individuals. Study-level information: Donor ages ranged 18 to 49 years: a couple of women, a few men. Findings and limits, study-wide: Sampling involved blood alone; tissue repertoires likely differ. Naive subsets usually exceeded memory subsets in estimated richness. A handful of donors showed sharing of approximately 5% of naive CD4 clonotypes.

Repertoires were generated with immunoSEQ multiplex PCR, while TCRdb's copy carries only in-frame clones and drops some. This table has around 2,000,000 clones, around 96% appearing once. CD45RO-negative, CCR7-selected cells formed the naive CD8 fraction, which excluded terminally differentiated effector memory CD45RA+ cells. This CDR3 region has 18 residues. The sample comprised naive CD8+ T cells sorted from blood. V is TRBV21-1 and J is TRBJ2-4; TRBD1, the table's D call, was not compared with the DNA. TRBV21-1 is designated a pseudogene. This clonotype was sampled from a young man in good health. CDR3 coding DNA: TGTGCCAGCAGCAGGCAGGGGCGAAATTCTCTGGCCAAAAACATTCAGTACTTC. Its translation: CASSRQGRNSLAKNIQYF.